Following are 10 T cell receptor beta chains from one sample sequenced in a study of blood T cell repertoires in COVID-19. Data came from immunoSEQ multiplex PCR; TCRdb stores just in-frame clones and leaves some out. The sample includes 110,000 or so clones, approximately 81% of them seen just once. Sequenced material: peripheral blood. Receptors were obtained from a human donor in a cohort sampled during active COVID-19.

This rearrangement joins TRBV7-9 to TRBJ2-7; D possibly corresponds to TRBD2 (6 bases). V was clipped by 2 bases and J by 1 base, with 15 bases between them. Germline CDR1 is SEHNR and CDR2 is FQNEAQ (reference sequence). This CDR3 has 16 residues. The CDR3: CASSLWGVGASYEQYF. CDR3 coding DNA: TGTGCCAGCAGCTTATGGGGGGTAGGGGCATCCTACGAGCAGTACTTC.

This chain connects TRBV7-2 to TRBJ1-1; 7 positions agree with TRBD1. J lost 5 bases, V lost 6 bases, and 12 bases had no gene match. Germline lookup yields CDR1 SGHTA and CDR2 FQGNSA. The CDR3 has 15 amino acids. CDR3 sequence: CASSFRQGSQTEAFF. Here the CDR3 DNA reads TGTGCCAGCAGTTTTCGACAGGGATCTCAAACTGAAGCTTTCTTT.

This clone was counted once. This chain joins TRBV9 and TRBJ1-2, with D perhaps matching TRBD1 (5 bases). Germline loops: CDR1 SGDLS, CDR2 YYNGEE. The CDR3 has 15 amino acids. Trimming cost V 0 bases and J 6 bases, with 15 bases left between them. CDR3 nucleotides: TGTGCCAGCAGCGTAGTGAGTTCGCAGGGCCATGGCTACACCTTC. Residues: CASSVVSSQGHGYTF. The whole variable domain, remainder taken from reference TRBV9 and TRBJ1-2, is DSGVTQTPKHLITATGQRVTLRCSPRSGDLSVYWYQQSLDQGLQFLIQYYNGEERAKGNILERFSAQQFPDLHSELNLSSLELGDSALYFCASSVVSSQGHGYTFGSGTRLTVV.

CDR3 region: CASEPRGGGVETQYF. The CDR3 DNA follows: TGTGCTAGTGAACCCCGGGGAGGGGGGGTTGAAACGCAGTATTTT. V and J are TRBV12-5 and TRBJ2-3, with D possibly being TRBD2 (7 bases). V was shortened by 7 bases and J by 9 bases, with 23 bases between the two germline ends. The CDR3 has 15 amino acids. Germline CDR1 and CDR2: LGHNT and FRNRAP. Supplemented by reference TRBV12-5 and TRBJ2-3, the full variable domain reads DARVTQTPRHKVTEMGQEVTMRCQPILGHNTVFWYRQTMMQGLELLAYFRNRAPLDDSGMPKDRFSAEMPDATLATLKIQPSEPRDSAVYFCASEPRGGGVETQYFGPGTRLTVL.

Here the CDR3 reads CASSLEGTKGNEQFF. As DNA, the CDR3 is TGTGCCAGCAGCTTAGAAGGGACAAAAGGGAATGAGCAGTTCTTC. The chain links TRBV7-9 to TRBJ2-1; a weak D match, TRBD1 (6 bases). The CDR3 consists of 15 residues. V was trimmed by 1 base and J by 7 bases, leaving 14 bases between them. Germline lookup yields CDR1 SEHNR and CDR2 FQNEAQ (reference sequence). Full variable domain (missing parts from reference TRBV7-9 and TRBJ2-1): DTGVSQNPRHKITKRGQNVTFRCDPISEHNRLYWYRQTLGQGPEFLTYFQNEAQLEKSRLLSDRFSAERPKGSFSTLEIQRTEQGDSAMYLCASSLEGTKGNEQFFGPGTRLTVL.

A single count supports this clone. This chain links TRBV18 with TRBJ1-4; D may be TRBD1 (6 bases). The germline V gene encodes CDR1 KGHSH and CDR2 LQKENI. This CDR3 region has 15 residues. V shed 1 base and J shed 8 bases, with 14 bases lying between them. In DNA form, the CDR3 reads TGTGCCAGCTCACCACGTAGGACAGCAGGGGAAAAACTGTTTTTT. Translated: CASSPRRTAGEKLFF.

The chain links TRBV25-1 to TRBJ2-6; 10 bases map to TRBD1. CDR1 is MGHDK, CDR2 SYGVNS, per germline. J lost 0 bases, V lost 8 bases, and 10 bases had no gene match. The CDR3 is 18 residues long. DNA for the CDR3: TGTGCCAGCGGCCCCCGGGACAGGGGAGCCTCTGGGGCCAACGTCCTGACTTTC. Translated, it gives CASGPRDRGASGANVLTF.

This chain uses TRBV20-1 with TRBJ1-5; the D is unclear. Germline V lookup: CDR1 DFQATT, CDR2 SNEGSKA (reference sequence). The V end was cut by 3 bases, the J end by 5 bases, with 23 bases between. The CDR3 is 17 amino acids. CDR3 DNA sequence: TGCAGTGCTAGTACGGTAGGAGGGAATTTTGGGGATCAGCCCCAGCATTTT. Translation gives CSASTVGGNFGDQPQHF.

V is TRBV9 and J is TRBJ2-3; a possible D gene is TRBD2 (5 bases). Trimming left V 4 bases short and J 6 bases short, with 15 bases between. Per the germline V gene, CDR1 is SGDLS and CDR2 is YYNGEE. CDR3 size: 14 residues. CDR3 sequence (DNA): TGTGCCAGCAGCCCCCGACTACAAAGGGATACGCAGTATTTT. Translated, it gives CASSPRLQRDTQYF.

V gene TRBV18 combines with J gene TRBJ1-1, with 8 bases aligning to TRBD1. This CDR3 has 13 residues. Per the germline V gene, CDR1 is KGHSH and CDR2 is LQKENI. J gave up 3 bases and V 8 bases, and 5 bases lay outside the gene matches. The CDR3 nucleotides are TGTGCCAGCCGACAGGGGAGGGACACTGAAGCTTTCTTT. As protein: CASRQGRDTEAFF.